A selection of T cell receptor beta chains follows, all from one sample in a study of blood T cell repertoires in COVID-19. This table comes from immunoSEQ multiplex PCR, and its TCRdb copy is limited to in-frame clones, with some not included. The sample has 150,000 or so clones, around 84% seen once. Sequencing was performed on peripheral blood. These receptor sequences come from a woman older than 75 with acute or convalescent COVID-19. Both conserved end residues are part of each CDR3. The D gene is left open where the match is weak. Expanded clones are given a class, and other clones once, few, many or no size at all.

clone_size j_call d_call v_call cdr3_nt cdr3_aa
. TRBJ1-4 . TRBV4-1 TGCGCCAGCAGCCAAGATGTTACAGGAGCTAATGAAAAACTGTTTTTT CASSQDVTGANEKLFF
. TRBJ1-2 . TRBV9 TGTGCCAGCAGCGTAGACAGAAACTATGGCTACACCTTC CASSVDRNYGYTF
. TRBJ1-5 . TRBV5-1 TGCGCCAGCAGCTTAACAGGGAGTCAGCCCCAGCATTTT CASSLTGSQPQHF
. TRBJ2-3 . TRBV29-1 TGCAGCTTAGGACTTGGCACAGATACGCAGTATTTT CSLGLGTDTQYF
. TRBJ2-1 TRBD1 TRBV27 TGTGCCAGCGGATACAGGGGCAATGAGCAGTTCTTC CASGYRGNEQFF
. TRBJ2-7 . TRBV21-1 TGTGCCAGCAGCTCTGACAGGGTGAGTTGCGAGCAGTACTTC CASSSDRVSCEQYF
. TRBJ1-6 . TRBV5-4 TGTGCCAGCAGCTTGTTTCTGGTTAGATCCTATAATTCACCCCTCCACTTT CASSLFLVRSYNSPLHF
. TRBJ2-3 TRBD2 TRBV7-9 TGTGCCAGCAGCCCTCAATCCGGGACTAGCGGGAGCACAGATACGCAGTATTTT CASSPQSGTSGSTDTQYF
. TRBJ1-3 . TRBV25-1 TGTGCCAGCAGTGTAAATACTGGAAACACCATATATTTT CASSVNTGNTIYF
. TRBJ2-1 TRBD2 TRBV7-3 TGTGCCAGCAGCCGCTTTCCGGGGGGATTTAACAATGAGCAGTTCTTC CASSRFPGGFNNEQFF
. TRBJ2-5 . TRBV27 TGTGCCAGCGCACCGTGGAAGAAGCGGTTCCAGTACCAAGAGACCCAGTACTTC CASAPWKKRFQYQETQYF
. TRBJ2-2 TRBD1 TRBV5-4 TGTGCCAGCAGCGGGGGACAGGTACAGACCGGGGAGCTGTTTTTT CASSGGQVQTGELFF
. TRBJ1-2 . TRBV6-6 TGTGCCAGCAGTTCGTCAGGTCTGGAACTCTATGGCTACACCTTC CASSSSGLELYGYTF
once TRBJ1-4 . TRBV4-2 TGTGCCAGCAGCCAAGATGTACGGCAGAGGAATGAAAAACTGTTTTTT CASSQDVRQRNEKLFF
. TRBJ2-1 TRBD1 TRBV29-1 TGCAGCGTCAAAGACAGGGTGACCTACAATGAGCAGTTCTTC CSVKDRVTYNEQFF
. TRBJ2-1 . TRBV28 TGTGCCAGCAGTTTGGGGGGACTTTCCTACAATGAGCAGTTCTTC CASSLGGLSYNEQFF
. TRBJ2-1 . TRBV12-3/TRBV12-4 TGTGCCAGCATCAGACTGGATGACAATGAGCAGTTCTTC CASIRLDDNEQFF
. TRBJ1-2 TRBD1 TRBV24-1 TGTGCCACCAGTGAGAGATTGACAGGGACTAACTATGGCTACACCTTC CATSERLTGTNYGYTF
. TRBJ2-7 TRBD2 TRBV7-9 TGTGCCAGCAGCTTCCCGGTAGTAGCGGGGCCCGAGCAGTACTTC CASSFPVVAGPEQYF
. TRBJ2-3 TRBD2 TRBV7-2 TGTGCCAGCAGCTTAGAACTAGCGGGGGGGCCGACAGATACGCAGTATTTT CASSLELAGGPTDTQYF
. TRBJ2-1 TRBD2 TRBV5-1 TGCGCCAGCAGCCAGACCTCCGGACTAGCGGGGGGCCTCGGGCAGTTCTTC CASSQTSGLAGGLGQFF
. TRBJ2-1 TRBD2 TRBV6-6 TGTGCCAGCAGGACCGGGACTAGCGGGATTGGTGAGCAGTTCTTC CASRTGTSGIGEQFF
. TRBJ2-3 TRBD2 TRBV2 TGTGCCAGCAGTAAGACTAGCGGGGGCACAGATACGCAGTATTTT CASSKTSGGTDTQYF
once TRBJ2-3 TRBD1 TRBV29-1 TGCAGCCACTCCGGGACAGGGGCGGGAGATACGCAGTATTTT CSHSGTGAGDTQYF
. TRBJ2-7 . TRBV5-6 TGTGCCAGCAGCTTGGCGCCTATAACCTCCTACGAGCAGTACTTC CASSLAPITSYEQYF
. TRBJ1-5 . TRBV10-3 TGTGCCATCAGTGACGGGGGAAAGGCTCAGCCCCAGCATTTT CAISDGGKAQPQHF
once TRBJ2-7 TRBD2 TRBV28 TGTGCCAGCAGTTCCCTAATAAGAACTATAACTAGCGTAGCCTACGAGCAGTACTTC CASSSLIRTITSVAYEQYF
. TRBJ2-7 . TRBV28 TGTGCCAGCAGTTTAGGGGGGGTCGGGACAGGCCACGAGCAGTACTTC CASSLGGVGTGHEQYF
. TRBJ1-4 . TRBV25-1 TGTGCCAGCAGTGTGGCGGGGTCAGGGAATGAAAAACTGTTTTTT CASSVAGSGNEKLFF
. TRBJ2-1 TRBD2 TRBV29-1 TGCAGCTCAGAGAGGACTAGCGGGGATGAGCAGTTCTTC CSSERTSGDEQFF
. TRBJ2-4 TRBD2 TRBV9 TGTGCCAGCAGCGTAGCCGTCCGGGAGCGGGAGGACAACATTCAGTACTTC CASSVAVREREDNIQYF
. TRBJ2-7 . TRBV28 TGTGCCAGCAGTCCCTACGTCTCAGGCGAGCAGTACTTC CASSPYVSGEQYF
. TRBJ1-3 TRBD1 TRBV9 TGTGAGAACGGGACAGGGGGAAACACCATATATTTT CENGTGGNTIYF
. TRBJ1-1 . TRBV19 TGTGCCAGTAGTATAGGAGGTCACGGATCCACTGAAGCTTTCTTT CASSIGGHGSTEAFF
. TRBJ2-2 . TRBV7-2 TGTGCCAGCAGCTTAGCTCGTACAGGGTGGTTGGCCGGGGAGCTGTTTTTT CASSLARTGWLAGELFF
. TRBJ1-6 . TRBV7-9 TGTGCCAGCAGCTTGGCGGGGGACCCCTATAATTCACCCCTCCACTTT CASSLAGDPYNSPLHF
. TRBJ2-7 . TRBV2 TGTGCCAGCAGTGTCGGGGACTCAATTGACGAGCAGTACTTC CASSVGDSIDEQYF
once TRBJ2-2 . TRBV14 TGTGCCAGCAGCCAAGCCCGAGGCACCGGGGAGCTGTTTTTT CASSQARGTGELFF
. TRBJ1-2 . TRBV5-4 TGTGCCAGCAGCTTGCCCGGGGATTTGTCTAACTATGGCTACACCTTC CASSLPGDLSNYGYTF
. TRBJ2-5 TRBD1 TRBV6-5 TGTGCCAGCAGCGACAGGGTGAAAGAGACCCAGTACTTC CASSDRVKETQYF
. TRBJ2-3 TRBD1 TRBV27 TGTGCCAGCAGTTTCCTTGGACTTCAGGGGGCCCACACAGATACGCAGTATTTT CASSFLGLQGAHTDTQYF